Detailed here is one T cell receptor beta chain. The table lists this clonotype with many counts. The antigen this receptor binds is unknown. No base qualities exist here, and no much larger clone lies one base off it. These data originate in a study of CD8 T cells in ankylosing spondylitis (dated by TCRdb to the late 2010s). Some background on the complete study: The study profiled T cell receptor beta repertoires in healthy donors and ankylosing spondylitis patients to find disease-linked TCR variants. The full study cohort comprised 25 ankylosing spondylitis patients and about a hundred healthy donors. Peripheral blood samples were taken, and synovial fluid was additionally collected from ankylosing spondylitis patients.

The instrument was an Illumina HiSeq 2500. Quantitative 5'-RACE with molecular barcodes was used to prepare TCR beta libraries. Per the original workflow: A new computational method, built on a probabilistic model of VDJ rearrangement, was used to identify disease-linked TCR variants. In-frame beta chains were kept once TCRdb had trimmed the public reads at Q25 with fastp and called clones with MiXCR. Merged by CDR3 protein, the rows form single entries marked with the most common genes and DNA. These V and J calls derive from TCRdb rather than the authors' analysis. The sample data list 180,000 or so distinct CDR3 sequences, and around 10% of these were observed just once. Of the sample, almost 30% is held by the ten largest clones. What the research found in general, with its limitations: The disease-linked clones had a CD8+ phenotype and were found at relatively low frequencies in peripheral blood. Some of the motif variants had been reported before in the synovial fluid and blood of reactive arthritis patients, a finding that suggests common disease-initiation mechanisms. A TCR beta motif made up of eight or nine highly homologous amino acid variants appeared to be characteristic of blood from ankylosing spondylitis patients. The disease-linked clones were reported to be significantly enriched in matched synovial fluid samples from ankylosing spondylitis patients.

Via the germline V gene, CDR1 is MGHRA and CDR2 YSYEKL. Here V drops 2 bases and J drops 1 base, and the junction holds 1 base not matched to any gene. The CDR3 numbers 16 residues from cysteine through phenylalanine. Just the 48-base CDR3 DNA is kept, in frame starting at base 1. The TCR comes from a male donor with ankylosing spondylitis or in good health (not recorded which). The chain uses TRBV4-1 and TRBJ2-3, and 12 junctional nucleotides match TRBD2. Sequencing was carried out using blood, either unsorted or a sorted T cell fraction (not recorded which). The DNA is TGCGCCAGCAGCCAACGACTAGCGGGGGGCACAGATACGCAGTATTTT. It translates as CASSQRLAGGTDTQYF.